Following are 11 T cell receptor beta chains from one sample sequenced in a study of blood T cell repertoires in COVID-19 (dated by TCRdb to between 2020 and 2021). Receptor libraries were prepared by the immunoSEQ multiplex PCR assay. The immuneACCESS repertoire file appears here via TCRdb, limited to in-frame rearrangements. These files lack a portion of the clones; in checked studies, under half of the deficit traces to unresolved V genes, and the cause of the others is not known. The sample table lists under 95,000 clones, 83% of them with a count of one. Jointly, the top ten make up about 29% of the sample. Sequencing used peripheral blood. Every receptor here comes from a woman over 75 with acute or convalescent COVID-19.

The rearrangement joins TRBV7-2 to TRBJ1-2; D ambiguous. V was trimmed by 5 bases and J by 5 bases, leaving 9 bases between them. Per germline, CDR1 SGHTA and CDR2 FQGNSA. CDR3 length: 12 residues. The CDR3 loop is CASSIDWYGYTF. DNA for the CDR3: TGTGCCAGCAGCATAGACTGGTATGGCTACACCTTC.

The V gene is TRBV27, the J gene TRBJ2-1; 7 bases are a match to TRBD2. The germline V gene has CDR1 MNHEY and CDR2 SMNVEV (reference sequence). V shed 6 bases and J 3 bases; nucleotides not matched to a gene: 5. This CDR3 comprises 14 residues. The CDR3: CASSREDGYNEQFF. In DNA, the CDR3 is TGTGCCAGCAGCCGGGAGGACGGCTACAATGAGCAGTTCTTC.

The V call is TRBV4-1, the J call TRBJ2-1; 11 nucleotides agree with TRBD2. The CDR3 loop spans 17 amino acids. Losses at the gene ends were 0 bases for V and 4 bases for J; bases not matched to a gene: 5. CDR1 and CDR2 from the germline V gene are MGHRA and YSYEKL. CDR3 amino acids: CASSQEQGTSGYNEQFF. The CDR3 DNA reads TGCGCCAGCAGCCAAGAACAGGGGACTAGCGGTTACAATGAGCAGTTCTTC.

In regard to this clone: This likely came from a read error, as a far larger clone is one base away. V and J are TRBV2 and TRBJ2-2; 9 bases are shared with TRBD2. The CDR3 has 15 amino acids. The germline V gene encodes CDR1 SNHLY and CDR2 FYNNEI. With V trimmed by 10 bases and J by 5 bases, 11 bases remained unmatched. CDR3 amino acids: CANSLAGVLTGELFF. The CDR3 DNA sequence: TGTGCCAACAGCTTAGCGGGAGTGTTGACCGGGGAGCTGTTTTTT.

V is TRBV5-1 and J is TRBJ2-5; TRBD1 agrees at 7 bases. This CDR3 has 14 amino acids. CDR1 and CDR2 (germline): SGHRS, YFSETQ. V lost 2 bases to trimming and J lost 2 bases; unmatched junction nucleotides: 3. The CDR3 spells CASSFGRGQETQYF. The CDR3 region has the DNA TGCGCCAGCAGCTTCGGCAGGGGGCAAGAGACCCAGTACTTC.

V gene TRBV18 combines with J gene TRBJ1-2, with a weak D call TRBD1 (6 bases). The CDR3 runs to 13 residues. Trimming shortened V by 2 bases and J by 6 bases, and 10 bases separated the two germline ends. Germline assignment: CDR1 KGHSH and CDR2 LQKENI. CDR3 in amino acids: CASSPEDSNGYTF. The CDR3 DNA reads as TGTGCCAGCTCACCAGAGGACAGCAATGGCTACACCTTC.

CDR3 sequence: CASTLSGAYNEQFF. The DNA for the CDR3 is TGTGCCAGCACCCTTAGCGGGGCCTACAATGAGCAGTTCTTC. The J gene is TRBJ2-1, the V gene TRBV28; 8 bases fit TRBD2. The CDR3 loop spans 14 amino acids. The germline gives CDR1 MDHEN, CDR2 SYDVKM. Losses at the gene ends were 7 bases for V and 2 bases for J; bases not matched to a gene: 4.

In DNA, the CDR3 is TGCGCCAGCAGCCCTGCGGGGGGGGGTGGAAACACCATATATTTT. This sequence encodes CASSPAGGGGNTIYF. The chain employs TRBV4-1 and TRBJ1-3; D is perhaps TRBD1 (5 bases). The length of the CDR3 is 15 residues. Germline V lookup: CDR1 MGHRA, CDR2 YSYEKL. Trimming took off 4 bases at V and 3 bases at J, with 13 bases between the two ends.

This sequence joins TRBV7-2 and TRBJ1-2; TRBD1 is a possible D gene (5 bases). The CDR3 extends over 14 amino acids. V dropped 1 base and J dropped 8 bases, with 14 bases sitting between them. Germline lookup yields CDR1 SGHTA and CDR2 FQGNSA. CDR3 sequence: CASSLGAGLRGYTF. The DNA for the CDR3 is TGTGCCAGCAGCTTAGGCGCAGGGCTGCGCGGCTACACCTTC.

The chain is built from TRBV7-9 and TRBJ2-7; D gene unclear. Trimming removed 7 bases at V and 6 bases at J, with 10 bases between. The germline gives CDR1 SEHNR, CDR2 FQNEAQ (reference sequence). The CDR3 is 11 amino acids. CDR3 bases: TGTGCCAGCACCGACTCGGGCGAGCAGTACTTC. It translates to CASTDSGEQYF.

This sequence joins TRBV9 and TRBJ2-7, with D possibly being TRBD1 (6 bases). With 3 bases removed from V and 3 bases from J, the gap between germline ends came to 19 bases. Germline V gene lookup returns CDR1 SGDLS and CDR2 YYNGEE. The CDR3 consists of 16 residues. CDR3: CASSEGQSPSIYEQYF. The CDR3 nucleotides are TGTGCCAGCAGCGAAGGACAGTCCCCTTCCATCTACGAGCAGTACTTC.